This record concerns one T cell receptor beta chain sequence. The antigen remains undetermined. This CDR3 spans 15 amino acids. Germline CDR1 SGHTA, CDR2 FQGNSA. V was clipped by 0 bases and J by 4 bases; unmatched bases: 3. Preparation of the TCRbeta library was carried out with unique molecular identifiers. TCRdb processed the PCR reads anew with MiXCR; each CDR3 protein has one entry. The sample consists of more than 400,000 distinct CDR3 sequences, roughly 43% of them appearing once. The sample belongs to a study of T-cell reconstitution after alpha-beta-depleted transplantation in children. Regarding the study as a whole: Surviving thymic progenitors and recipient T cells were the source of high TCRbeta diversity at day 60 in some patients. By one year post-transplant, T-cell counts and diversity largely arose from T cells that were newly produced. Several hundred expanded graft clones reportedly gave rise to the alpha-beta T cells present about two months after transplant.

Here the sequenced sample was PBMCs, taken before TCRalphabeta/CD19-depleted stem cell transplant. This clonotype was obtained from a girl aged 2 to 10 with aplastic anemia, due to receive a stem cell transplant. This chain joins TRBV7-2 and TRBJ2-1; the match to TRBD2 covers 7 bases. The CDR3 sequence: CASSLAASGYNEQFF. For the CDR3, the DNA is TGTGCCAGCAGCTTAGCCGCTAGCGGATACAATGAGCAGTTCTTC.